This TCR beta chain was obtained from a study of radiotherapy plus CTLA-4 blockade in lung cancer. The overall study: Of the patients, about 20% showed objective responses and approximately 34% attained disease control.

This clone was observed once. Its target is not known. Patients with chemo-refractory metastatic non-small-cell lung cancer received focal radiation plus CTLA-4 blockade with ipilimumab. CDR1 and CDR2 from the germline V gene are GTSNPN and SVGIG (reference sequence). Trimming pared 2 bases from V and 4 bases from J, leaving 11 bases between. This CDR3 has 13 amino acids. Repertoires were generated with immunoSEQ multiplex PCR, while TCRdb's copy carries only in-frame clones and drops some. The table lists 35,000 or so clones, about 85% of them singletons, with 5.8% in the top ten. Study observations and caveats: An expansion of tumor-derived TCR clones occurred in blood after radiotherapy plus ipilimumab.

The source of this sequence is a human donor with non-small cell lung cancer who had stable disease on radiotherapy plus ipilimumab. The sequences come from peripheral blood, collected from a patient treated with radiotherapy plus ipilimumab. V and J are TRBV30 and TRBJ2-5, with TRBD1 as a possible D gene (5 bases). CDR3 residues: CAWSRGNGETQYF. The CDR3, as DNA: TGTGCCTGGAGTAGGGGAAATGGAGAGACCCAGTACTTC. Complete variable domain (other parts from reference TRBV30 and TRBJ2-5): SQTIHQWPATLVQPVGSPLSLECTVEGTSNPNLYWYRQAAGRGLQLLFYSVGIGQISSEVPQNLSASRPQDRQFILSSKKLLLSDSGFYLCAWSRGNGETQYFGPGTRLLVL.